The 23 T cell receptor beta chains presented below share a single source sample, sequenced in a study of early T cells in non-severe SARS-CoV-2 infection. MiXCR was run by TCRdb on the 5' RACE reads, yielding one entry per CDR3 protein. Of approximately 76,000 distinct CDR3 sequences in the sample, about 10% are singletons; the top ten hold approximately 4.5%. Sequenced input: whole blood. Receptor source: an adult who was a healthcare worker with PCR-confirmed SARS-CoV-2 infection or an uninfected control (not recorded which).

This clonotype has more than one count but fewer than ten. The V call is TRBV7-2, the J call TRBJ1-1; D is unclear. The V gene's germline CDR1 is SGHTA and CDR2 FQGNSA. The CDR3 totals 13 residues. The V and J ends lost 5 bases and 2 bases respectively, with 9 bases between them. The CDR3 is CASSKPENTEAFF. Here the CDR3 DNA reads TGTGCCAGCAGCAAACCCGAAAACACTGAAGCTTTCTTT.

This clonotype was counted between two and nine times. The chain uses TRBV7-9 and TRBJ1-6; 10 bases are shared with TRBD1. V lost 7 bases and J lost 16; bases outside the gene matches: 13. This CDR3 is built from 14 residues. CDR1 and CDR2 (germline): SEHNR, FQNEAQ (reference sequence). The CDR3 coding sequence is TGTGCCAGCAACCCCGGGACAGGGGATAGGAGGCTCCACTTT. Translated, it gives CASNPGTGDRRLHF.

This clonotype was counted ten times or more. The chain's CDR3 is CASSFGTSGEETQYF. CDR3 DNA: TGCGCCAGCAGCTTTGGGACTAGCGGTGAGGAGACCCAGTACTTC. V gene TRBV5-1 combines with J gene TRBJ2-5; 11 bases line up with TRBD2. The germline CDR1 and CDR2 sequences are SGHRS and YFSETQ. J gave up 5 bases and V 2 bases, and 5 bases lay outside the gene matches. CDR3 length: 15 residues.

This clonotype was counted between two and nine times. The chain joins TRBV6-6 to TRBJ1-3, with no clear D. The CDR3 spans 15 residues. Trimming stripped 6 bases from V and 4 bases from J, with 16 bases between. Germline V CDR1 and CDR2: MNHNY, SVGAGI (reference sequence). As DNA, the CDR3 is TGTGCCAGCAGGGACGCCGGAGGATCCGGAAACACCATATATTTT. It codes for CASRDAGGSGNTIYF.

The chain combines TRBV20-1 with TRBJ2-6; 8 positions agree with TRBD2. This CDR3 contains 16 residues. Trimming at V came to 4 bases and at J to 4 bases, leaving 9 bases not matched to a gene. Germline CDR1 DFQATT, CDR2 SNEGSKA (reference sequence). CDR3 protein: CSAISGLVAGANVLTF. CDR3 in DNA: TGCAGTGCTATCTCGGGACTAGTGGCCGGGGCCAACGTCCTGACTTTC.

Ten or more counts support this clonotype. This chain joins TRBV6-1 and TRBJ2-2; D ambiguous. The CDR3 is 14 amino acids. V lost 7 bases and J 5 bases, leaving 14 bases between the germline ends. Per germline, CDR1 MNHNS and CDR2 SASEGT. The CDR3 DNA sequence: TGTGCCAGCATCCGTACTACGATTACCGGGGAGCTGTTTTTT. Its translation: CASIRTTITGELFF.

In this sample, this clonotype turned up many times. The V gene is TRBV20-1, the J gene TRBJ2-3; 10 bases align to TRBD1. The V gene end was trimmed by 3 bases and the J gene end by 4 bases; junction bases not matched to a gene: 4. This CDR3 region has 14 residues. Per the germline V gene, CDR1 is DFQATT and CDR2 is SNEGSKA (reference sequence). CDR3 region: CSASSTGGPDTQYF. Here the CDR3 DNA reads TGCAGTGCTAGTTCGACAGGGGGCCCAGATACGCAGTATTTT.

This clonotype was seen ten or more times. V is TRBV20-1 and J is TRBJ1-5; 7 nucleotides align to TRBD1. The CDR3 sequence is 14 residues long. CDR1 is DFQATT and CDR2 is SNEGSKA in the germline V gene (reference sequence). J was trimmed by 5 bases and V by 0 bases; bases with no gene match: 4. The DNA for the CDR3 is TGCAGTGCTAGAGATAACAGGGGTCATCAGCCCCAGCATTTT. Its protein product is CSARDNRGHQPQHF.

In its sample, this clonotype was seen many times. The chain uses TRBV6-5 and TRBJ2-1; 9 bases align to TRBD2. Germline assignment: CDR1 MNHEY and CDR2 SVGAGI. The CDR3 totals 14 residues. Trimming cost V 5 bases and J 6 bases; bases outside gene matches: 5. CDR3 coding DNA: TGTGCCAGCAGTAACGGACTAGCGTTCAATGAGCAGTTCTTC. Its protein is CASSNGLAFNEQFF.

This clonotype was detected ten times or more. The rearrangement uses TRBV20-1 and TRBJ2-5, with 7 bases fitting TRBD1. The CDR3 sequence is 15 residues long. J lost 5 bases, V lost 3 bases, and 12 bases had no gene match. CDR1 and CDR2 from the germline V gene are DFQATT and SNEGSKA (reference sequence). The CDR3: CSASPRGLLIETQYF. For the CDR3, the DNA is TGCAGTGCTAGCCCCAGGGGGTTGTTGATTGAGACCCAGTACTTC.

CDR3 in DNA: TGTGCCAGTAGTATCCCGCAGACCGGGGCCAACGTCCTGACTTTC. This sequence encodes CASSIPQTGANVLTF. The chain joins TRBV19 to TRBJ2-6, with D uncertain. The CDR3 has 15 amino acids. V was pared by 3 bases and J by 4 bases, with 10 bases between. The V gene's germline CDR1 is LNHDA and CDR2 SQIVND (reference sequence). The full variable domain, completed using reference TRBV19 and TRBJ2-6, is DGGITQSPKYLFRKEGQNVTLSCEQNLNHDAMYWYRQDPGQGLRLIYYSQIVNDFQKGDIAEGYSVSREKKESFPLTVTSAQKNPTAFYLCASSIPQTGANVLTFGAGSRLTVL.

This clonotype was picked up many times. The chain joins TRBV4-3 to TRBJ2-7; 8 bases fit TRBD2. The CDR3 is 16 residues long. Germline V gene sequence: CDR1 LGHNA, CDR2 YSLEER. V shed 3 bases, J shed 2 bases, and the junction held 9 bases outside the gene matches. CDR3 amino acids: CASSQGLSGGAYEQYF. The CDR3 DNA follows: TGCGCCAGCAGCCAGGGATTGAGCGGGGGAGCCTACGAGCAGTACTTC.

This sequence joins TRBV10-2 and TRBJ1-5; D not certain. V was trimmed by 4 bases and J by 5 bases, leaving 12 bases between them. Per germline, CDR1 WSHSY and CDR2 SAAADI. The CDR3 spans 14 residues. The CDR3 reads CASSAGIIHQPQHF. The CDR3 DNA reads TGCGCCAGCAGTGCAGGCATAATCCATCAGCCCCAGCATTTT.

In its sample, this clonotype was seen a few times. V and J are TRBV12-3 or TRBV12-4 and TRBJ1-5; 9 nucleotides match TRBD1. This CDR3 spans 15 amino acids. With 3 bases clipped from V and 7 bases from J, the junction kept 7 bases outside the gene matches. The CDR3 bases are TGTGCCAGCAGTTTGGGGACAGGGTATTTGCAGCCCCAGCATTTT. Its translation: CASSLGTGYLQPQHF.

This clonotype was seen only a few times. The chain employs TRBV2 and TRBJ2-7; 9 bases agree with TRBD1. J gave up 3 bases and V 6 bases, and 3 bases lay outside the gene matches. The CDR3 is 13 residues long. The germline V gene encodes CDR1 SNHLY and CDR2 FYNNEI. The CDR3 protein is CASRRDRVYEQYF. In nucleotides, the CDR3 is TGTGCCAGCAGACGGGACAGGGTCTACGAGCAGTACTTC.

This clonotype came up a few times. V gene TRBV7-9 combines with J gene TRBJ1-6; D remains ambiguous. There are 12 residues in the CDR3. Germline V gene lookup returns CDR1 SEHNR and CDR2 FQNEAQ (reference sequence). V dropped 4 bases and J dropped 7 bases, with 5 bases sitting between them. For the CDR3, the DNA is TGTGCCAGCAGCTGGAAGAATTCACCCCTCCACTTT. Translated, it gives CASSWKNSPLHF.

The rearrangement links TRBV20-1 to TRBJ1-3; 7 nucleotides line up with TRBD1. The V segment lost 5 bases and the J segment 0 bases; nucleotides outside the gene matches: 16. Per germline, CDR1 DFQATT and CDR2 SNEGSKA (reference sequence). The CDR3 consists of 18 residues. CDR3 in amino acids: CSAEKAGTAVYSGNTIYF. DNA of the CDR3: TGCAGTGCTGAGAAGGCCGGGACAGCGGTCTACTCTGGAAACACCATATATTTT.

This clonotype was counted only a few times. The CDR3 DNA is TGTGCCAGCAGCATACAGGGATCAGCCAAAAACATTCAGTACTTC. It yields the protein CASSIQGSAKNIQYF. The J gene is TRBJ2-4, the V gene TRBV11-2, with a weak D call TRBD1 (6 bases). Germline CDR1 SGHAT, CDR2 FQNNGV. The CDR3 spans 15 residues. Deletions cut 5 bases from V and 0 bases from J, with 11 bases between.

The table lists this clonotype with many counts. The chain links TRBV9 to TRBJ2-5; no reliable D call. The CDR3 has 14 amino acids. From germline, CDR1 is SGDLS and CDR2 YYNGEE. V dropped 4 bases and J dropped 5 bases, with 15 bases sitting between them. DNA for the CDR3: TGTGCCAGCAGCCCGGGTCTCAGGACGGAGACCCAGTACTTC. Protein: CASSPGLRTETQYF.

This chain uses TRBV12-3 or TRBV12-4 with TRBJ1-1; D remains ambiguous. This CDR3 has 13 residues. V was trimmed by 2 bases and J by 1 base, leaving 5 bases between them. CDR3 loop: CASSLTGNTEAFF. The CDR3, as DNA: TGTGCCAGCAGTTTAACTGGGAACACTGAAGCTTTCTTT.

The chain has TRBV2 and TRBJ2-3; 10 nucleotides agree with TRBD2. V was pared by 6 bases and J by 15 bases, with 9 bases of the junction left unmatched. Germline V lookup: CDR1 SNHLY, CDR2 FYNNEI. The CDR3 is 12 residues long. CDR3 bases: TGTGCCAGCAGCTCCTCCGGGACTAGCGCCTATTTT. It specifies CASSSSGTSAYF.

This CDR3 reads CASSQDRGGPWEQYF. The CDR3 DNA follows: TGCGCCAGCAGCCAAGATCGCGGGGGCCCATGGGAGCAGTACTTC. The V call is TRBV4-3, the J call TRBJ2-7; D possibly corresponds to TRBD2 (7 bases). Per germline, CDR1 LGHNA and CDR2 YSLEER. V was trimmed by 0 bases and J by 7 bases, leaving 16 bases between them. The CDR3 totals 15 residues.

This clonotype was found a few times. The CDR3 DNA sequence: TGCAGTGCTAGAGGGGAGGTCAGTTACACTGAAGCTTTCTTT. It translates to CSARGEVSYTEAFF. The chain couples TRBV20-1 to TRBJ1-1, with D unresolved. The germline CDR1 and CDR2 sequences are DFQATT and SNEGSKA (reference sequence). V was pared by 1 base and J by 3 bases, with 12 bases between. The CDR3 is made up of 14 amino acids.